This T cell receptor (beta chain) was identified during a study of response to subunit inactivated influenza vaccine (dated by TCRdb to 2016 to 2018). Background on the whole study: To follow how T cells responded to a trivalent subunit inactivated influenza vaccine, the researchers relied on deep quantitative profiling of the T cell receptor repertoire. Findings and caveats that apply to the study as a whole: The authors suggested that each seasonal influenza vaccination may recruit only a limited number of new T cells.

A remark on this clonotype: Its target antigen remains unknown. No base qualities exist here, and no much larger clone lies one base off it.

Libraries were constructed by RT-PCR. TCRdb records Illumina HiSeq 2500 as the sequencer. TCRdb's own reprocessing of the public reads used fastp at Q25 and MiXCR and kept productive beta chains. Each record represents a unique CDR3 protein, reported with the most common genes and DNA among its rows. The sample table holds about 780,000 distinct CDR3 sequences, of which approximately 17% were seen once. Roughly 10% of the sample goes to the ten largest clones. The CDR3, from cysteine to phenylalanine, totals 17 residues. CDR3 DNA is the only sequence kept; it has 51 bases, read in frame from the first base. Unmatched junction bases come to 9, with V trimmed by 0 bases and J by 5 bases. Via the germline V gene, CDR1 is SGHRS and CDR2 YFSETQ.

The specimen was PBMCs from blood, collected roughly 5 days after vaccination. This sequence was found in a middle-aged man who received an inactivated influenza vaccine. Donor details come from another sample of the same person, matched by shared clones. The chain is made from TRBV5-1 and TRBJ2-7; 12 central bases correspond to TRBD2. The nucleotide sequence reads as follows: TGCGCCAGCAGCTTGGCTCTAGCGGGGGGGCGTTTGGACGAGCAGTACTTC. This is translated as CASSLALAGGRLDEQYF.